These T cell receptor beta chains were read from a single sample in a study of T cell clonotyping in hematopoietic cell transplantation. The repertoire was sequenced with immunoSEQ multiplex PCR; TCRdb's copy has only in-frame clones and lacks some. This sample has about 15,000 clones, with about three fifths found just once. The sequencing sample was made of PBMCs. The origin of the receptors is a human donor who either received an allogeneic hematopoietic cell transplant for a myeloid malignancy or was a related donor (not recorded which). Some clones in this sample may be carry-over from other donors' samples. The conserved cysteine and the conserved F or W are not part of the CDR3 here. The order of the fields is V gene, CDR3 protein.

V: TRBV19; CDR3: ASSIWGPTNQPQH
V: TRBV30; CDR3: AWSVASRGEQY
V: TRBV6-5; CDR3: ASSSTGYGYT
V: TRBV27; CDR3: ASSLRASGSNNEQF
V: TRBV19; CDR3: ASRNDGYGYT
V: TRBV6-5; CDR3: ASRTGDGSPLH
V: TRBV28; CDR3: ASRQIGGRQGLYEQY
V: TRBV4-3; CDR3: ASRGGPFGEAF
V: TRBV5-6; CDR3: ASSLAGGPTEAF
V: TRBV25-1; CDR3: ASSSHGIIGDEKLF
V: TRBV7-8; CDR3: ASSSRGSYEQY
V: TRBV5-1; CDR3: ATQHLNTEAF
V: TRBV20-1; CDR3: SARDQRQY
V: TRBV4-2; CDR3: ASKVRDRDNTGELF
V: TRBV7-2; CDR3: ASSLEGGLNTEAF
V: TRBV27; CDR3: ASSQPGPPWEQY
V: TRBV7-2; CDR3: ASSLVSWELF
V: TRBV19; CDR3: ASSMPGQGIHEQY